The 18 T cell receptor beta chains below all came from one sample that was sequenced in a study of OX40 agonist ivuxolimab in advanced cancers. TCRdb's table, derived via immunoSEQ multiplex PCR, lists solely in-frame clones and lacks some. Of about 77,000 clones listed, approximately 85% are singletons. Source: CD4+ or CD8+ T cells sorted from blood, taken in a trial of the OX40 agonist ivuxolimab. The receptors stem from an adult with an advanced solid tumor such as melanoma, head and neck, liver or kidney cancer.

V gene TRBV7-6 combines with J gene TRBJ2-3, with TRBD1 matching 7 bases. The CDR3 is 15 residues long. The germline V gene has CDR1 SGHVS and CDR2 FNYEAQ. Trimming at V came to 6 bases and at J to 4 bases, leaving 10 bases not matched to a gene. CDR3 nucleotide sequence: TGTGCCAGCAGATTGACAGGGTTGAAAGCAGATACGCAGTATTTT. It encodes CASRLTGLKADTQYF.

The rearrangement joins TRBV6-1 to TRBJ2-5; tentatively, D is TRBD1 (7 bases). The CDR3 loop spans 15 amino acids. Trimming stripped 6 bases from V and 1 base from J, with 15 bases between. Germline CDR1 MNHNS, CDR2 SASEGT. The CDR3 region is CASRRDRDFQETQYF. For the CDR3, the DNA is TGTGCCAGCAGGAGAGACAGGGACTTCCAAGAGACCCAGTACTTC.

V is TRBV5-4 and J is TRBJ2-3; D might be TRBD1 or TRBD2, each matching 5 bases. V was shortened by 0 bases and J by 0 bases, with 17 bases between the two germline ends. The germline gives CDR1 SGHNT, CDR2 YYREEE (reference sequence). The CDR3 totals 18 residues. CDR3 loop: CASSLGGSAITSTDTQYF. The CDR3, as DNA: TGTGCCAGCAGCTTGGGGGGGTCGGCTATCACTAGCACAGATACGCAGTATTTT.

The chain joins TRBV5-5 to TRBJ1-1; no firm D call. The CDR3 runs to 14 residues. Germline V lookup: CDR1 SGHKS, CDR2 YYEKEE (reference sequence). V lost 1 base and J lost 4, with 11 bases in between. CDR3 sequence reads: CASSLMADITEAFF. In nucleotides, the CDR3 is TGTGCCAGCAGCTTGATGGCAGACATCACTGAAGCTTTCTTT.

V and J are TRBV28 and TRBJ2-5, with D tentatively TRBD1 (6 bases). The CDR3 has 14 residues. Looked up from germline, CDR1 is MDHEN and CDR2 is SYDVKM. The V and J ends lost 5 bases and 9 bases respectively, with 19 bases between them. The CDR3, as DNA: TGTGCCAGCAGTCTCCGGGCGCAGGGGAGTGCCCAGTACTTC. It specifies CASSLRAQGSAQYF.

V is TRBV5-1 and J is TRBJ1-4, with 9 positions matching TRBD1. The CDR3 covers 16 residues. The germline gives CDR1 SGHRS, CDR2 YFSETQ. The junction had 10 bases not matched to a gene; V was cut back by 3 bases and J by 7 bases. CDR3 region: CASSSQTGTGFEKLFF. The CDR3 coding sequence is TGCGCCAGCAGCTCACAAACCGGGACAGGGTTTGAAAAACTGTTTTTT.

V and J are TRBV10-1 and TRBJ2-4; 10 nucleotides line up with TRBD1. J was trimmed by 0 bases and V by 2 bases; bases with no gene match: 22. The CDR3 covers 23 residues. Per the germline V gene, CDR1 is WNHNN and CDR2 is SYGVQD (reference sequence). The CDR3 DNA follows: TGCGCCAGCAGTGAGCAGATCTCGCGGGACAGGGGCCCCGAATTAAAAGCCAAAAACATTCAGTACTTC. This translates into CASSEQISRDRGPELKAKNIQYF.

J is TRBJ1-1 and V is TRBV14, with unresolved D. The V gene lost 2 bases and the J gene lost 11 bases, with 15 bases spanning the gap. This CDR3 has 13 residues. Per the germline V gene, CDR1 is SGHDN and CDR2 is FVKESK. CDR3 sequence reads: CASSQLRQSSAFF. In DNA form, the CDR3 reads TGTGCCAGCAGCCAACTCAGGCAATCCTCCGCTTTCTTT.

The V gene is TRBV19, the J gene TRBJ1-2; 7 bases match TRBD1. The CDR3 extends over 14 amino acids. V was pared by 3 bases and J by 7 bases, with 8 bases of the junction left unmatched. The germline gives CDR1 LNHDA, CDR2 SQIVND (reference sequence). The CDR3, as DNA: TGTGCCAGTAGTATCCCAGGGGGTCTAGCTGGCTACACCTTC. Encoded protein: CASSIPGGLAGYTF.

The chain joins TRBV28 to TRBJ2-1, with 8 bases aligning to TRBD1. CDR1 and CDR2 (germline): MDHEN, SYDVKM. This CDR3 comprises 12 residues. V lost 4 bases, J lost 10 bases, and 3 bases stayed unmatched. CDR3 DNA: TGTGCCAGCAGTTCGGACAGGGAAGAGCAGTTCTTC. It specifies CASSSDREEQFF.

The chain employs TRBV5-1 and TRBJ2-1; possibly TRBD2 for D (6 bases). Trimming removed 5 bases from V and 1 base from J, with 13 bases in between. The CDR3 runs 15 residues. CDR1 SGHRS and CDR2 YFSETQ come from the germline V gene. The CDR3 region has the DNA TGCGCCAGCAGGAAGGGGACTCCATCCTACAATGAGCAGTTCTTC. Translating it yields CASRKGTPSYNEQFF.

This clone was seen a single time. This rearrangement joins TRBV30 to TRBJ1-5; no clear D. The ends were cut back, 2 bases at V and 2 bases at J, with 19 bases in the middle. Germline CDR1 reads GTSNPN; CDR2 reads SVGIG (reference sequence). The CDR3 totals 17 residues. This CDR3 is CAWSPGRMVSGNQPQHF. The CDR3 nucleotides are TGTGCCTGGAGTCCGGGCCGTATGGTTAGTGGCAATCAGCCCCAGCATTTT. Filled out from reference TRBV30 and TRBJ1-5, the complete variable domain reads SQTIHQWPATLVQPVGSPLSLECTVEGTSNPNLYWYRQAAGRGLQLLFYSVGIGQISSEVPQNLSASRPQDRQFILSSKKLLLSDSGFYLCAWSPGRMVSGNQPQHFGDGTRLSIL.

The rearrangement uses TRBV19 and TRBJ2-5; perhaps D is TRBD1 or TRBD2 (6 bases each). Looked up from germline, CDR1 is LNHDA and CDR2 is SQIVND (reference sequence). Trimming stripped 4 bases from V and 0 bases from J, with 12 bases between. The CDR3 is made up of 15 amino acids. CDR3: CASSNRGTHQETQYF. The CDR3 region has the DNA TGTGCCAGTAGTAACCGCGGGACACACCAAGAGACCCAGTACTTC.

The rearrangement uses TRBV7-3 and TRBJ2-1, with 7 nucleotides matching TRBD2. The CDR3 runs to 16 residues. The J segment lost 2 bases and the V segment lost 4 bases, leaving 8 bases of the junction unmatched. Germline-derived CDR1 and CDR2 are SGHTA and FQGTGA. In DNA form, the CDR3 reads TGTGCCAGCAGCTCTCAACCGACTAGCACCTACAATGAGCAGTTCTTC. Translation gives CASSSQPTSTYNEQFF.

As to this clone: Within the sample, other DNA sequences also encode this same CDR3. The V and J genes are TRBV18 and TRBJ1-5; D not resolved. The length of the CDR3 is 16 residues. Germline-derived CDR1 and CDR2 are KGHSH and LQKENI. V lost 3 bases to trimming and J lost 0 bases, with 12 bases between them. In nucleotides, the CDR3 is TGTGCCAGCTCACCGTTGCCCACCGGTAGCAATCAGCCCCAGCATTTT. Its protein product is CASSPLPTGSNQPQHF.

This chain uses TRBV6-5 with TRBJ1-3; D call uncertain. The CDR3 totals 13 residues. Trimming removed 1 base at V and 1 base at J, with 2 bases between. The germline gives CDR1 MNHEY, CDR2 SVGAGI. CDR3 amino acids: CASSYFSGNTIYF. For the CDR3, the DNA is TGTGCCAGCAGTTACTTTTCTGGAAACACCATATATTTT.

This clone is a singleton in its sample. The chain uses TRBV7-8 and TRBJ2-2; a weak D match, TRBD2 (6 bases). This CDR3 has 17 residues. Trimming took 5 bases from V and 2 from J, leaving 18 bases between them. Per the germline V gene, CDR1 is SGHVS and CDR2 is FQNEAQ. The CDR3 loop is CASSLPWQGLNTGELFF. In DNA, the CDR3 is TGTGCCAGCAGCCTCCCGTGGCAGGGACTTAACACCGGGGAGCTGTTTTTT.

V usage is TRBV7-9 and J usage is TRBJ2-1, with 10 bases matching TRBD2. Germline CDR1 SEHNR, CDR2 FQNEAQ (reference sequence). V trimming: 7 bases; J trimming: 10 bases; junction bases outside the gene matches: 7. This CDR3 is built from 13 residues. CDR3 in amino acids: CASTPSGSWEQFF. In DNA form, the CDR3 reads TGTGCCAGCACTCCTAGCGGGAGTTGGGAGCAGTTCTTC.